This T cell receptor (beta chain) came from a study of OX40 agonist ivuxolimab in advanced cancers. Across the whole study: Given to patients was ivuxolimab, an agonistic anti-OX40 (CD134) antibody. Three patients responded partially, comprising one with hepatocellular carcinoma and two with cutaneous melanoma.

CDR1 is SQVTM, CDR2 ANQGSEA, per germline. With V trimmed by 0 bases and J by 5 bases, 3 bases remained unmatched. CDR3 length: 13 residues. For this clone: Its antigen is unknown.

The data were produced by immunoSEQ multiplex PCR, yet TCRdb's version contains in-frame clones alone and is incomplete. This repertoire shows around 64,000 clones, 90% to 95% found once; its top ten account for about 15%. Findings and caveats of the study: The antigens recognized by the expanded peripheral T cells, that is their antigen specificity, were not determined.

This sequence was found in an adult with an advanced solid tumor such as melanoma, head and neck, liver or kidney cancer. The chain employs TRBV29-1 and TRBJ2-5, with 7 bases aligning to TRBD2. Material: CD4+ or CD8+ T cells sorted from blood, obtained in a trial of the OX40 agonist ivuxolimab. The CDR3 coding sequence is TGCAGCGTTGAAGAGGGAGGGTGGGAGACCCAGTACTTC. Its translation is CSVEEGGWETQYF.